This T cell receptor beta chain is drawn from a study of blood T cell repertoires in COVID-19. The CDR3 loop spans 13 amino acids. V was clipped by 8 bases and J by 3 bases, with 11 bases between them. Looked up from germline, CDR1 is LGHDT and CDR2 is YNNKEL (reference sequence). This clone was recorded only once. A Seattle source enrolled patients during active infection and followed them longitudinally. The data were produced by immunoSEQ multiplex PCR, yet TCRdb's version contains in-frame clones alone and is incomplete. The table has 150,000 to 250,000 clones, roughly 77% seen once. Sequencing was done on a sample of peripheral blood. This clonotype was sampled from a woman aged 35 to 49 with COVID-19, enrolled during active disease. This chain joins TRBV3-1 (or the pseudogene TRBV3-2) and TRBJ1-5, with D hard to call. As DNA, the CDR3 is TGTGCCAGCGGAGGAGGGAACAATCAGCCCCAGCATTTT. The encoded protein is CASGGGNNQPQHF.